The text below deals with one T cell receptor (beta chain). Its antigen is undetermined. A multiplex PCR was run with 60 Vbeta primers and 13 Jbeta primers. Using immunoSEQ multiplex PCR, the repertoire was profiled, and TCRdb retains in-frame clones only, with some absent. The sample includes fewer than 250,000 clones, over 60% seen only once; the top ten take about 16%. This specimen belongs to a study of cytomegalovirus exposure and HLA in healthy donors. Points from the study as a whole: In most subjects, TCR beta sequences reportedly gave accurate predictions of HLA-A and HLA-B alleles.

V dropped 0 bases and J dropped 0 bases, with 11 bases sitting between them. Germline V gene sequence: CDR1 MNHEY, CDR2 SMNVEV (reference sequence). This CDR3 has 17 amino acids. The gene calls are TRBV27 and TRBJ2-2; D might be TRBD2 (6 bases). Sample: PBMCs. The receptor comes from a man aged 40-49 years in good health and CMV-seronegative. CDR3 nucleotide sequence: TGTGCCAGCAGTTTATCGACGGTAGCGGCGAACACCGGGGAGCTGTTTTTT. Its translation is CASSLSTVAANTGELFF.